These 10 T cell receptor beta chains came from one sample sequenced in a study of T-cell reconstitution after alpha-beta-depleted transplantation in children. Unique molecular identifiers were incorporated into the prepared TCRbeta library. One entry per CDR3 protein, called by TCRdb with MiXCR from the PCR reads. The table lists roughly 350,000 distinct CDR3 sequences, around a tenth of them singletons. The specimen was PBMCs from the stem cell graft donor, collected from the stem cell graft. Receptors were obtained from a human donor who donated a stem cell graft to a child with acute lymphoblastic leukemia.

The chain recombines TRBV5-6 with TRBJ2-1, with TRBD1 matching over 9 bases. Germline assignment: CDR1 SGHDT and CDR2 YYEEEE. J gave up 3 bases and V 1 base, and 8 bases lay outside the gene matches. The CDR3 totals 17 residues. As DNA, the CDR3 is TGTGCCAGCAGCTTGCTAACCGGGACAGGGCGCTACAATGAGCAGTTCTTC. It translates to CASSLLTGTGRYNEQFF.

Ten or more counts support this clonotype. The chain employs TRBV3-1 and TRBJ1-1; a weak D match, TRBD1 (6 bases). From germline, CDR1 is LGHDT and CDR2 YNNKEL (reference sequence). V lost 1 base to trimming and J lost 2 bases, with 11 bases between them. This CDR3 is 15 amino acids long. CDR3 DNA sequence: TGTGCCAGCAGCCAAGTAAGGGGGTTCAACACTGAAGCTTTCTTT. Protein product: CASSQVRGFNTEAFF.

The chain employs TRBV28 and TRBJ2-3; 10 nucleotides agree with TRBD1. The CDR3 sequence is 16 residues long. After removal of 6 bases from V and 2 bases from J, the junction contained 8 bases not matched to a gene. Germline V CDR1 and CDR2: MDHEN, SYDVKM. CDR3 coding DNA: TGTGCCAGCAGCCCCCAGGACAGGGGGTTCACAGATACGCAGTATTTT. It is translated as CASSPQDRGFTDTQYF. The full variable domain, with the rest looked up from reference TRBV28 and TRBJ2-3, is DVKVTQSSRYLVKRTGEKVFLECVQDMDHENMFWYRQDPGLGLRLIYFSYDVKMKEKGDIPEGYSVSREKKERFSLILESASTNQTSMYLCASSPQDRGFTDTQYFGPGTRLTVL.

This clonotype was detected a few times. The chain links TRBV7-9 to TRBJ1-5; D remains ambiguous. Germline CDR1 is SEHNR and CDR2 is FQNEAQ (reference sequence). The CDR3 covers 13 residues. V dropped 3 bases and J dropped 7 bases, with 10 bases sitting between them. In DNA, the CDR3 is TGTGCCAGCAGCTTGGAAGAATGGCAGCCCCAGCATTTT. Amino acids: CASSLEEWQPQHF.

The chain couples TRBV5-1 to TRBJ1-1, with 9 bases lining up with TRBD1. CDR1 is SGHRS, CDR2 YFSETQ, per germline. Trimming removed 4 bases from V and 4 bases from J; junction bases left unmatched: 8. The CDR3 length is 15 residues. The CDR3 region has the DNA TGCGCCAGCAGCGGGACAGGGTATAGCTGCACTGAAGCTTTCTTT. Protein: CASSGTGYSCTEAFF.

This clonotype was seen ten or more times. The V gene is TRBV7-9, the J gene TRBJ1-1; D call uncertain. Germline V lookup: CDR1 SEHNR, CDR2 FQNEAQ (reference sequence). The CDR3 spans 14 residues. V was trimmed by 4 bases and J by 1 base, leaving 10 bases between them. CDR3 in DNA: TGTGCCAGCAGCTCCACTAACAGGAACACTGAAGCTTTCTTT. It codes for CASSSTNRNTEAFF.

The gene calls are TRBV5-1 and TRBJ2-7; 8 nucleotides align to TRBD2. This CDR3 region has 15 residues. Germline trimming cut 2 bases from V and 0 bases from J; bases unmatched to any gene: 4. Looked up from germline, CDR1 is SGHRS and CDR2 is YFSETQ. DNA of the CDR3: TGCGCCAGCAGCTTTGGGACTAGGAGCTCCTACGAGCAGTACTTC. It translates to CASSFGTRSSYEQYF.

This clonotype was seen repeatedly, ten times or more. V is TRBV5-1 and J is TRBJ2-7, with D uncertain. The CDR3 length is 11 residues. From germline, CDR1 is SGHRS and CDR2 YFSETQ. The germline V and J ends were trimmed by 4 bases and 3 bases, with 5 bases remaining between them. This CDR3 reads CASSMDYEQYF. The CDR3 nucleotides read TGCGCCAGCAGCATGGACTACGAGCAGTACTTC.

In nucleotides, the CDR3 is TGCAGTGCTAGTTCTTCCCGCAAAGCCTGGACAGGGGTCTTCTACGAGCAGTACTTC. Encoded protein: CSASSSRKAWTGVFYEQYF. The rearrangement links TRBV20-1 to TRBJ2-7; 9 nucleotides line up with TRBD1. Trimming removed 3 bases from V and 3 bases from J; junction bases left unmatched: 21. CDR1 is DFQATT, CDR2 SNEGSKA, per germline (reference sequence). The CDR3 has 19 amino acids.

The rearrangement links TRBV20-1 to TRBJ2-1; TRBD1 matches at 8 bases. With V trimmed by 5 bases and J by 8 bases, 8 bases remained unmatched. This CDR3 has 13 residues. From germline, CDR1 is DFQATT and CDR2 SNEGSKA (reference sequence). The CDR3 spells CSAPDRAFDEQFF. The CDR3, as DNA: TGCAGTGCTCCGGACAGGGCCTTCGATGAGCAGTTCTTC.